Listed here are 14 T cell receptor beta chains from one sample, sequenced in a study of Ad26.COV2.S vaccination and SARS-CoV-2 variants. Clones were sequenced by immunoSEQ multiplex PCR, and TCRdb holds only the in-frame ones, with some missing. This sample has 400,000 to 450,000 clones; 80% to 95% occur once, and the top ten carry less than 2%. Treatment defined: roughly 19 received Ad26.COV2.S at low or high dose, single or two shots; 5 received placebo; per-sample allocation not given. The samples date from day 63 after the first vaccine or placebo injection. Sequenced here: peripheral blood, sampled in a trial of Ad26.COV2.S vaccine versus placebo. The receptors come from a person between 18 and 65 years old who received the Ad26.COV2.S COVID-19 vaccine or a placebo.

The chain employs TRBV19 and TRBJ1-3, with D possibly being TRBD1 (5 bases). The germline gives CDR1 LNHDA, CDR2 SQIVND (reference sequence). Trimming cost V 4 bases and J 8 bases, with 9 bases left between them. The CDR3 extends over 12 amino acids. The CDR3 coding sequence is TGTGCCAGTAGTACTGACAGATACACCATATATTTT. It encodes CASSTDRYTIYF. Drawing the rest from reference TRBV19 and TRBJ1-3, the complete variable domain is DGGITQSPKYLFRKEGQNVTLSCEQNLNHDAMYWYRQDPGQGLRLIYYSQIVNDFQKGDIAEGYSVSREKKESFPLTVTSAQKNPTAFYLCASSTDRYTIYFGEGSWLTVV.

This clone has only one observation. This chain joins TRBV2 and TRBJ1-6; no reliable D call. Germline V gene data show CDR1 as SNHLY and CDR2 as FYNNEI. V was trimmed by 4 bases and J by 7 bases, leaving 14 bases between them. This CDR3 contains 15 residues. CDR3 DNA sequence: TGTGCCAGCAGTGCTGCGGGAACGTTCAATTCACCCCTCCACTTT. This encodes CASSAAGTFNSPLHF.

The rearrangement uses TRBV19 and TRBJ1-4; D is perhaps TRBD1 (5 bases). Trimming removed 7 bases at V and 0 bases at J, with 12 bases between. The CDR3 is made up of 15 amino acids. Germline CDR1 and CDR2: LNHDA and SQIVND (reference sequence). The CDR3 loop is CASTKTDATNEKLFF. Written as DNA, the CDR3 is TGTGCCAGTACCAAGACAGATGCAACTAATGAAAAACTGTTTTTT.

The rearrangement uses TRBV3-1 (or the pseudogene TRBV3-2) and TRBJ1-4; 7 nucleotides agree with TRBD1. Germline V CDR1 and CDR2: LGHDT, YNNKEL (reference sequence). J lost 7 bases, V lost 6 bases, and 5 bases had no gene match. The CDR3 totals 13 residues. Here the CDR3 DNA reads TGTGCCAGCAGTTTGAGGGACAGTGAAAAACTGTTTTTT. It codes for CASSLRDSEKLFF.

The chain has TRBV6-5 and TRBJ2-2, with 8 bases lining up with TRBD2. Germline assignment: CDR1 MNHEY and CDR2 SVGAGI. The CDR3 is 15 amino acids. The V gene end was trimmed by 7 bases and the J gene end by 4 bases; junction bases not matched to a gene: 8. The CDR3 protein is CASKTPLAGTGELFF. The CDR3 DNA follows: TGTGCCAGCAAAACCCCGCTAGCGGGCACCGGGGAGCTGTTTTTT.

This chain connects TRBV6-1 to TRBJ2-7, with D possibly being TRBD1 or TRBD2 (5 bases each). The CDR3 loop spans 14 amino acids. Germline lookup yields CDR1 MNHNS and CDR2 SASEGT. V was cut by 2 bases and J by 7 bases, with 15 bases left in between. The DNA of the CDR3 is TGTGCCAGCAGTGAATTGAGGGGACCCTCGGAGCAGTACTTC. It is translated as CASSELRGPSEQYF.

This chain links TRBV7-2 with TRBJ2-1; the D gene is possibly TRBD2 (6 bases). This CDR3 comprises 13 residues. V gave up 3 bases and J gave up 8 bases, with 11 bases separating them. In germline, CDR1 is SGHTA, CDR2 FQGNSA. CDR3 coding DNA: TGTGCCAGCAGCTTTCGGAGGGGCGATGAGCAGTTCTTC. Its protein is CASSFRRGDEQFF.

The chain carries TRBV19 and TRBJ1-3; D uncertain. The V end was cut by 2 bases, the J end by 2 bases, with 1 base between. This CDR3 has 12 amino acids. Germline V lookup: CDR1 LNHDA, CDR2 SQIVND (reference sequence). The CDR3 protein is CASSITGNTIYF. The DNA for the CDR3 is TGTGCCAGTAGTATAACTGGAAACACCATATATTTT.

The chain has TRBV19 and TRBJ2-7; 8 positions match TRBD1. V lost 3 bases to trimming and J lost 4 bases; unmatched junction nucleotides: 5. This CDR3 is 14 amino acids long. Germline lookup yields CDR1 LNHDA and CDR2 SQIVND (reference sequence). The CDR3 sequence is CASSMSRGPYEQYF. DNA for the CDR3: TGTGCCAGTAGTATGTCCAGGGGGCCTTACGAGCAGTACTTC.

The CDR3: CASTTTWGQGGTGELFF. The CDR3 nucleotides read TGTGCCAGTACCACTACCTGGGGTCAGGGTGGCACCGGGGAGCTGTTTTTT. The chain recombines TRBV19 with TRBJ2-2, with TRBD1 as a possible D gene (5 bases). V was trimmed by 7 bases and J by 4 bases, leaving 22 bases between them. Germline V gives CDR1 LNHDA, CDR2 SQIVND (reference sequence). This CDR3 spans 17 amino acids.

The chain combines TRBV2 with TRBJ2-3; 8 positions match TRBD1. Germline lookup yields CDR1 SNHLY and CDR2 FYNNEI. The CDR3 is 14 residues long. The V gene end was trimmed by 6 bases and the J gene end by 6 bases; junction bases not matched to a gene: 8. CDR3 protein: CASRDRGPGDTQYF. The CDR3 bases are TGTGCCAGCAGAGACAGGGGCCCGGGGGATACGCAGTATTTT.

This clone was observed a single time. The chain employs TRBV9 and TRBJ2-7; D is possibly TRBD1 (6 bases). This CDR3 comprises 16 residues. Looked up from germline, CDR1 is SGDLS and CDR2 is YYNGEE. The ends were cut back, 0 bases at V and 0 bases at J, with 13 bases in the middle. As DNA, the CDR3 is TGTGCCAGCAGCGTAGACGCGGGCAGGGGCTCCTACGAGCAGTACTTC. Translated: CASSVDAGRGSYEQYF.

V gene TRBV29-1 combines with J gene TRBJ1-1; D is uncertain. Germline CDR1 SQVTM, CDR2 ANQGSEA. The CDR3 is made up of 14 amino acids. The V end was cut by 5 bases, the J end by 4 bases, with 17 bases between. CDR3 sequence (DNA): TGCAGCGTTCTAGAGGCGTCTTTCCCCACTGAAGCTTTCTTT. It specifies CSVLEASFPTEAFF.

The chain combines TRBV7-2 with TRBJ1-6; perhaps TRBD1 as D (5 bases). This CDR3 contains 16 residues. Between the trimmed V and J ends, which lost 0 bases and 4 bases, there was a span of 10 bases. Germline values: CDR1 SGHTA, CDR2 FQGNSA. The CDR3 reads CASSLAGSGYNSPLHF. The CDR3 region has the DNA TGTGCCAGCAGCTTAGCGGGTTCAGGGTATAATTCACCCCTCCACTTT. Variable domain in full (rest from reference TRBV7-2 and TRBJ1-6): GAGVSQSPSNKVTEKGKDVELRCDPISGHTALYWYRQSLGQGLEFLIYFQGNSAPDKSGLPSDRFSAERTGGSVSTLTIQRTQQEDSAVYLCASSLAGSGYNSPLHFGNGTRLTVT.